The clone carrying this TCR beta chain was seen once. This record belongs to a study of shared T cell receptors in the human thymus. Assay used: immunoSEQ multiplex PCR; TCRdb lists only in-frame clones, some missing. This sample has about 380,000 clones, with around 95% found just once. Between the trimmed V and J ends, which lost 4 bases and 2 bases, there was a span of 10 bases. Germline loops: CDR1 SGHDT, CDR2 YYEEEE. This CDR3 has 13 residues. The TCR originated in a human donor. Specimen: thymocytes. The V and J genes are TRBV5-6 and TRBJ2-7; D is unresolved. Here the CDR3 reads CASSPRWAYEQYF. In nucleotides, the CDR3 is TGTGCCAGCAGCCCCCGGTGGGCCTACGAGCAGTACTTC. Combining the CDR3 with reference TRBV5-6 and TRBJ2-7 gives the whole variable domain DAGVTQSPTHLIKTRGQQVTLRCSPKSGHDTVSWYQQALGQGPQFIFQYYEEEERQRGNFPDRFSGHQFPNYSSELNVNALLLGDSALYLCASSPRWAYEQYFGPGTRLTVT.